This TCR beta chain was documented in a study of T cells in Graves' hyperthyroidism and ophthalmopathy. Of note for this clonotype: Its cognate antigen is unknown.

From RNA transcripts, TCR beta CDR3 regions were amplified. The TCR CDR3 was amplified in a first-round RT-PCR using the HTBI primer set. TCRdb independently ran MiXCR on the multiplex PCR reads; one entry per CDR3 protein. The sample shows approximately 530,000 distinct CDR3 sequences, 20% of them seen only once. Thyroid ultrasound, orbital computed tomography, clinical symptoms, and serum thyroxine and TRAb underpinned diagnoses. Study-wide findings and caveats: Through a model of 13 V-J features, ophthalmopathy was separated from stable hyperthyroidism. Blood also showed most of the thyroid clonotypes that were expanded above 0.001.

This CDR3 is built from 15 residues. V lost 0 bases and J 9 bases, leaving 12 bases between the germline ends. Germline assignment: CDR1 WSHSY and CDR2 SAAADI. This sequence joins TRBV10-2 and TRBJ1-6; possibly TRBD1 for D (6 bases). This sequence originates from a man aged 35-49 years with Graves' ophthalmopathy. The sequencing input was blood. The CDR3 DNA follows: TGCGCCAGCAGTGAGTCGGGGACACTCTTTTCACCCCTCCACTTT. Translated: CASSESGTLFSPLHF.